This TCR beta chain was recorded in a study of cytomegalovirus exposure and HLA in healthy donors. Study findings and constraints: Most TCR sequences were uncommon, yet certain public TCRs appeared in many donors.

Libraries were prepared by immunoSEQ multiplex PCR; TCRdb keeps only in-frame clonotypes and omits some of them. There are approximately 110,000 clones in the sample; about nine tenths occur only once, and roughly 2.1% lies in the top ten. As concerns this clone: Antigen specificity is unknown.

Germline lookup yields CDR1 LGHNA and CDR2 YSLEER. V gave up 0 bases and J gave up 0 bases, with 12 bases separating them. This CDR3 region has 18 residues. The sequenced sample was PBMCs. The chain is built from TRBV4-3 and TRBJ2-6; TRBD1 is a possible D gene (6 bases). This TCR was sampled from a woman aged 18 to 35 in good health and CMV-seronegative. The CDR3 DNA is TGCGCCAGCAGCCAAGACGAGGGGGACCACTCTGGGGCCAACGTCCTGACTTTC. As protein: CASSQDEGDHSGANVLTF.